The TCR beta chain described here comes from a study of early T cells in non-severe SARS-CoV-2 infection. Findings of the study overall: VDJdb matching skewed toward anti-spike CD8 responses, missing private and CD4 specificities.

A single record per CDR3 protein comes from TCRdb applying MiXCR to the 5' RACE reads. The repertoire has 85,000 to 95,000 distinct CDR3 sequences, 16% of them found once; the top ten carry roughly 4.7%. The CDR3 is 18 residues long. This clonotype was observed a few times. Its antigen remains unidentified. The sample consisted of whole blood, taken at baseline. V gene TRBV12-2 combines with J gene TRBJ2-4; TRBD2, as called in the table, went unchecked against the DNA. TRBV12-2 is described as a pseudogene. The TCR comes from an adult who was a healthcare worker with PCR-confirmed SARS-CoV-2 infection or an uninfected control (not recorded which). The CDR3 spells CASRLAPSGRSSENIQYF. The CDR3 DNA sequence: TGTGCAAGTCGCTTAGCGCCTAGCGGGAGGAGTAGTGAAAACATTCAGTACTTC.